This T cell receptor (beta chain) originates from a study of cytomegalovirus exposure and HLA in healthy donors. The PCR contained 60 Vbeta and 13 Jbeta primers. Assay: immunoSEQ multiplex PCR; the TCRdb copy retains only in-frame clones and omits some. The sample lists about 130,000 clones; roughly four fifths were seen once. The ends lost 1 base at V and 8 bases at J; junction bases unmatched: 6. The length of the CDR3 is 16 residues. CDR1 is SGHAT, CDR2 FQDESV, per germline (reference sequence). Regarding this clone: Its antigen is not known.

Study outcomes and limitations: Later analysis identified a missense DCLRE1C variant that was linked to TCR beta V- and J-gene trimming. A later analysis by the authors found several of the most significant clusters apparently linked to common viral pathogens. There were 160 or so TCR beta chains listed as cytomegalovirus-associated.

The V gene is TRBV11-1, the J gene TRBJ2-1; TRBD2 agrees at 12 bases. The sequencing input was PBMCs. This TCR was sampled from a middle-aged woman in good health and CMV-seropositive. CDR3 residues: CASSLETSGSLDEQFF. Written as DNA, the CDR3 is TGTGCCAGCAGCTTAGAGACTAGCGGGAGTCTAGATGAGCAGTTCTTC.